This TCR beta chain came from a study of blood T cell repertoires in COVID-19. Germline CDR1 SGHRS, CDR2 YFSETQ. The CDR3 runs 13 residues. V shed 4 bases and J shed 2 bases, with 9 bases lying between them. Assay: immunoSEQ multiplex PCR; the TCRdb copy retains only in-frame clones and omits some. The sample consists of over 45,000 clones, 85% to 90% of them appearing once. The material sequenced was peripheral blood. The TCR originated in a man aged 55 to 70 with active COVID-19. The rearrangement joins TRBV5-1 to TRBJ1-2; possible D gene TRBD1, 5 bases. The CDR3 sequence is CASSAEGNYGYTF. Written as DNA, the CDR3 is TGCGCCAGCAGCGCGGAGGGGAACTATGGCTACACCTTC.